Below, 25 T cell receptor beta chains from the same sample are listed, as sequenced in a study of blood T cell repertoires in COVID-19. TCRdb's copy holds only in-frame clones and misses some; the assay was immunoSEQ multiplex PCR. The data contain some 57,000 clones, around 88% of them singletons. Sample: peripheral blood. These receptor sequences come from a woman older than 75 with acute or convalescent COVID-19.

V gene TRBV18 combines with J gene TRBJ2-3; D is unresolved. The germline CDR1 and CDR2 sequences are KGHSH and LQKENI. The CDR3 spans 15 residues. Deletions cut 2 bases from V and 5 bases from J, with 14 bases between. The CDR3 region has the DNA TGTGCCAGCTCACCAGATCGAGGTCTTGGAGATACGCAGTATTTT. Translating it yields CASSPDRGLGDTQYF.

The chain uses TRBV9 and TRBJ2-5, with TRBD1 identical over 9 bases. CDR1 SGDLS and CDR2 YYNGEE come from the germline V gene. Trimming removed 1 base from V and 5 bases from J; junction bases left unmatched: 3. This CDR3 spans 14 amino acids. CDR3 amino acids: CASSVTGGGETQYF. The CDR3, as DNA: TGTGCCAGCAGCGTAACAGGGGGCGGGGAGACCCAGTACTTC.

CDR3 sequence (DNA): TGTGCCAGCAGTGAGAACCCGACAGCTCCCTCCTACAATGAGCAGTTCTTC. The encoded protein is CASSENPTAPSYNEQFF. The rearrangement links TRBV25-1 to TRBJ2-1; possible D gene TRBD1, 5 bases. There are 17 residues in the CDR3. The germline V and J ends were trimmed by 3 bases and 0 bases, with 15 bases remaining between them. Germline V gives CDR1 MGHDK, CDR2 SYGVNS.

This chain links TRBV10-3 with TRBJ2-5; 10 bases agree with TRBD2. Germline lookup yields CDR1 ENHRY and CDR2 SYGVKD. The CDR3 is 14 residues long. The junction had 5 bases not matched to a gene; V was cut back by 5 bases and J by 5 bases. CDR3 sequence (DNA): TGTGCCATCAGTAGCGGGGGGGCGGAGGAGACCCAGTACTTC. Translation: CAISSGGAEETQYF.

The V and J genes are TRBV4-1 and TRBJ1-5; a weak D match, TRBD1 (5 bases). V lost 0 bases to trimming and J lost 2 bases, with 8 bases between them. The CDR3 is made up of 15 amino acids. Per the germline V gene, CDR1 is MGHRA and CDR2 is YSYEKL. Here the CDR3 DNA reads TGCGCCAGCAGCCAAGATCTCAGGGGCAATCAGCCCCAGCATTTT. Amino acid sequence: CASSQDLRGNQPQHF.

The chain has TRBV14 and TRBJ2-3, with 8 positions matching TRBD1. Germline assignment: CDR1 SGHDN and CDR2 FVKESK. The J segment lost 1 base and the V segment lost 5 bases, leaving 11 bases of the junction unmatched. The CDR3 is 17 residues long. The CDR3 region is CASSSDLRGQGTDTQYF. CDR3 nucleotide sequence: TGTGCCAGCAGCAGCGACCTCAGGGGACAGGGCACAGATACGCAGTATTTT.

This clone came up once. The gene calls are TRBV10-3 and TRBJ1-5; D is ambiguous. V shed 5 bases and J shed 1 base, with 6 bases lying between them. The CDR3 sequence is 13 residues long. CDR1 and CDR2 (germline): ENHRY, SYGVKD. This CDR3 is CAISSQSNQPQHF. The DNA of the CDR3 is TGTGCCATCAGTTCCCAGAGCAATCAGCCCCAGCATTTT.

The chain recombines TRBV5-1 with TRBJ2-2; 11 nucleotides align to TRBD2. Looked up from germline, CDR1 is SGHRS and CDR2 is YFSETQ. This CDR3 has 17 amino acids. V shed 0 bases and J 4 bases; nucleotides not matched to a gene: 5. The CDR3 protein is CASSLVPSGGPTGELFF. The CDR3 nucleotides are TGCGCCAGCAGCTTGGTACCTAGCGGGGGGCCCACCGGGGAGCTGTTTTTT.

The CDR3 DNA is TGTGCCAGCAGTTCGAGAGACAGGGGGCCAAATCAGCCCCAGCATTTT. It yields the protein CASSSRDRGPNQPQHF. V gene TRBV6-6 combines with J gene TRBJ1-5, with 10 bases aligning to TRBD1. The CDR3 runs to 16 residues. CDR1 MNHNY and CDR2 SVGAGI come from the germline V gene (reference sequence). Losses at the gene ends were 4 bases for V and 4 bases for J; bases not matched to a gene: 7.

V gene TRBV3-1 (or the pseudogene TRBV3-2) combines with J gene TRBJ1-1; tentatively, D is TRBD1 (5 bases). V lost 7 bases and J 2 bases, leaving 14 bases between the germline ends. CDR3 size: 14 residues. Per the germline V gene, CDR1 is LGHDT and CDR2 is YNNKEL (reference sequence). The CDR3 is CASTPFGGNTEAFF. The CDR3 nucleotides read TGTGCCAGCACCCCTTTCGGGGGAAACACTGAAGCTTTCTTT.

The V gene is TRBV10-2, the J gene TRBJ2-6; D unresolved. V gave up 2 bases and J gave up 4 bases, with 9 bases separating them. The CDR3 is 15 residues long. The germline gives CDR1 WSHSY, CDR2 SAAADI. CDR3 coding DNA: TGCGCCAGCAGTGAGCACAGTCTCGGGGCCAACGTCCTGACTTTC. This translates into CASSEHSLGANVLTF.

The chain uses TRBV5-1 and TRBJ1-4; D gene ambiguous. V lost 4 bases to trimming and J lost 4 bases, with 14 bases between them. The V gene's germline CDR1 is SGHRS and CDR2 YFSETQ. The CDR3 covers 15 residues. Here the CDR3 DNA reads TGCGCCAGCAGCGCGCCCGGGTCCCTTAATGAAAAACTGTTTTTT. It encodes CASSAPGSLNEKLFF.

This clone was counted a single time. J is TRBJ2-1 and V is TRBV6-1; a possible D gene is TRBD1 (6 bases). Germline-derived CDR1 and CDR2 are MNHNS and SASEGT. The CDR3 covers 16 residues. V dropped 2 bases and J dropped 4 bases, with 15 bases sitting between them. The DNA of the CDR3 is TGTGCCAGCAGTGAATTCGAGGGACACAAATACAATGAGCAGTTCTTC. It is translated as CASSEFEGHKYNEQFF.

This clone was counted between two and nine times. The same CDR3 arises from other DNA sequences in this sample as well. CDR3 DNA: TGTGCCAGCAGCCCGGGGACAGGGGGCACTGAAGCTTTCTTT. This gives the protein CASSPGTGGTEAFF. The rearrangement links TRBV7-3 to TRBJ1-1; TRBD1 matches at 11 bases. This CDR3 has 14 amino acids. The ends lost 5 bases at V and 4 bases at J; junction bases unmatched: 3. Germline CDR1 is SGHTA and CDR2 is FQGTGA.

The chain links TRBV28 to TRBJ2-7; the match to TRBD1 covers 9 bases. Looked up from germline, CDR1 is MDHEN and CDR2 is SYDVKM. J lost 7 bases, V lost 5 bases, and 15 bases had no gene match. CDR3 length: 16 amino acids. The CDR3 here is CASSPNWPQGAGEQYF. CDR3 bases: TGTGCCAGCAGTCCCAACTGGCCACAGGGGGCTGGTGAGCAGTACTTC.

The V gene is TRBV19, the J gene TRBJ1-1, with TRBD1 identical over 11 bases. After removal of 2 bases from V and 4 bases from J, the junction contained 3 bases not matched to a gene. Germline CDR1 LNHDA, CDR2 SQIVND (reference sequence). The CDR3 runs 15 residues. The CDR3 bases are TGTGCCAGTAGTATAACTGGGACAGGGGGCACTGAAGCTTTCTTT. It translates to CASSITGTGGTEAFF.

V is TRBV19 and J is TRBJ2-1, with D maybe TRBD1 (5 bases). The CDR3 runs 13 residues. Germline CDR1 reads LNHDA; CDR2 reads SQIVND (reference sequence). V was pared by 6 bases and J by 7 bases, with 13 bases between. The CDR3, as DNA: TGTGCCAGTAGCAGGGTTTATAGAAATGAGCAGTTCTTC. It codes for CASSRVYRNEQFF.

This clone appeared once. The genes are TRBV18 and TRBJ1-2; 8 bases agree with TRBD1. The CDR3 consists of 15 residues. V lost 4 bases, J lost 4 bases, and 8 bases stayed unmatched. The V gene's germline CDR1 is KGHSH and CDR2 LQKENI. CDR3 loop: CASSQRTGNPYGYTF. The CDR3 nucleotides are TGTGCCAGCTCACAGAGGACAGGGAACCCCTATGGCTACACCTTC.

This clone has only one observation. The rearrangement links TRBV5-4 to TRBJ2-5, with D unresolved. V was pared by 1 base and J by 0 bases, with 13 bases between. This CDR3 region has 16 residues. Germline V CDR1 and CDR2: SGHNT, YYREEE (reference sequence). CDR3 DNA sequence: TGTGCCAGCAGCTTGACGAGCCTCGTAAACCAAGAGACCCAGTACTTC. It translates to CASSLTSLVNQETQYF.

The chain employs TRBV11-2 and TRBJ1-5; D remains ambiguous. In germline, CDR1 is SGHAT, CDR2 FQNNGV. The V end was cut by 5 bases, the J end by 5 bases, with 10 bases between. The CDR3 runs to 13 residues. The CDR3 DNA reads as TGTGCCAGCAGCCGAGGGAGAGATCAGCCCCAGCATTTT. Translated: CASSRGRDQPQHF.

This chain uses TRBV28 with TRBJ2-6, with 7 bases that match TRBD2. The germline V gene has CDR1 MDHEN and CDR2 SYDVKM. The J segment lost 0 bases and the V segment lost 6 bases, leaving 11 bases of the junction unmatched. CDR3 length equals 18 residues. This chain's CDR3 is CASRELGGTVSGANVLTF. CDR3 in DNA: TGTGCCAGCAGGGAACTCGGGGGGACCGTCTCTGGGGCCAACGTCCTGACTTTC.

The chain has TRBV6-1 and TRBJ2-2, with TRBD2 matching over 13 bases. The germline V gene encodes CDR1 MNHNS and CDR2 SASEGT. V lost 2 bases, J lost 5 bases, and 11 bases stayed unmatched. The CDR3 is made up of 19 amino acids. The CDR3 protein is CASSETFRTSGSRTGELFF. CDR3 nucleotides: TGTGCCAGCAGTGAAACGTTTAGGACTAGCGGGAGTAGGACCGGGGAGCTGTTTTTT.

The V gene is TRBV29-1, the J gene TRBJ1-3; D unresolved. The CDR3 has 13 amino acids. Germline lookup yields CDR1 SQVTM and CDR2 ANQGSEA. Trimming removed 7 bases at V and 3 bases at J, with 13 bases between. The CDR3 region is CSGGYVGGNTIYF. For the CDR3, the DNA is TGCAGCGGAGGATACGTGGGTGGAAACACCATATATTTT.

The chain employs TRBV10-1 and TRBJ2-1, with 11 bases fitting TRBD2. CDR1 and CDR2 (germline): WNHNN, SYGVQD (reference sequence). This CDR3 region has 16 residues. V was clipped by 3 bases and J by 5 bases; unmatched bases: 6. The CDR3 DNA reads TGCGCCAGCAGTGATCCCGGGACTAGCGGCCACAATGAGCAGTTCTTC. Protein sequence: CASSDPGTSGHNEQFF.

The chain recombines TRBV2 with TRBJ2-7, with 10 bases identical to TRBD1. The CDR3 loop spans 13 amino acids. The junction had 4 bases not matched to a gene; V was cut back by 8 bases and J by 3 bases. Germline values: CDR1 SNHLY, CDR2 FYNNEI. The CDR3, as DNA: TGTGCCAGCTCCAGGGACAGGGGCTACGAGCAGTACGTC. Translating gives CASSRDRGYEQYV.